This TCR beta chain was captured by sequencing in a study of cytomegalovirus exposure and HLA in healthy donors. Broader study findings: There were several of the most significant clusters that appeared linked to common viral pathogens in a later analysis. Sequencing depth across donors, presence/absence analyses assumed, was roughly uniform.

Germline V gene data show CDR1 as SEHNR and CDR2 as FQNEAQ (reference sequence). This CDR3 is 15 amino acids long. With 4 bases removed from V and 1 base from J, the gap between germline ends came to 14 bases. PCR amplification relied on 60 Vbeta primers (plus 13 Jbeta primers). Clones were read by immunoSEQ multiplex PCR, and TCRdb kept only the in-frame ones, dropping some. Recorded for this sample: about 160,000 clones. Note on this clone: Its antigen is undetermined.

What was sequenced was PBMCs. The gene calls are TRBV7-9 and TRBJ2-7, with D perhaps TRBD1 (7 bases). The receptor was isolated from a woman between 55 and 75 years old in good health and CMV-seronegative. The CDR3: CASSSLTGRSYEQYF. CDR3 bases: TGTGCCAGCAGCTCCTTGACAGGGAGGTCCTACGAGCAGTACTTC.